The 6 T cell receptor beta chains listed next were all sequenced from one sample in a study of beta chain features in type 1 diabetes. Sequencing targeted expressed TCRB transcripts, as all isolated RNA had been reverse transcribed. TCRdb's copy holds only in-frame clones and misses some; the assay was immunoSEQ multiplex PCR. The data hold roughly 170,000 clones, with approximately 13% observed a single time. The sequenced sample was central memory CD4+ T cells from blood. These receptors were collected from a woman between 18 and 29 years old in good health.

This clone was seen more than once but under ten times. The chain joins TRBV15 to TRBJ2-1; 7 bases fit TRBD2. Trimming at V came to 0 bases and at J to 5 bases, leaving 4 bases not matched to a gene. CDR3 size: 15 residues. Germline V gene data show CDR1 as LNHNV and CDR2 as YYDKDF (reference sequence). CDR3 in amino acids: CATSRDRAGHNEQFF. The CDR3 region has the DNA TGTGCCACCAGCAGAGATCGAGCGGGGCACAATGAGCAGTTCTTC. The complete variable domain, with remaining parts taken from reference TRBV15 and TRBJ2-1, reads DAMVIQNPRYQVTQFGKPVTLSCSQTLNHNVMYWYQQKSSQAPKLLFHYYDKDFNNEADTPDNFQSRRPNTSFCFLDIRSPGLGDTAMYLCATSRDRAGHNEQFFGPGTRLTVL.

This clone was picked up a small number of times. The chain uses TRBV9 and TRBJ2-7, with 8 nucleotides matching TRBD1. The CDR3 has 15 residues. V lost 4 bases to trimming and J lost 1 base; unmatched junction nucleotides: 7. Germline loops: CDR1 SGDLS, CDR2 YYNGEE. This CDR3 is CASSSPGGWSYEQYF. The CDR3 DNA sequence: TGTGCCAGCAGCTCCCCAGGGGGCTGGTCCTACGAGCAGTACTTC. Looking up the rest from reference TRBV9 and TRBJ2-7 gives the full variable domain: DSGVTQTPKHLITATGQRVTLRCSPRSGDLSVYWYQQSLDQGLQFLIQYYNGEERAKGNILERFSAQQFPDLHSELNLSSLELGDSALYFCASSSPGGWSYEQYFGPGTRLTVT.

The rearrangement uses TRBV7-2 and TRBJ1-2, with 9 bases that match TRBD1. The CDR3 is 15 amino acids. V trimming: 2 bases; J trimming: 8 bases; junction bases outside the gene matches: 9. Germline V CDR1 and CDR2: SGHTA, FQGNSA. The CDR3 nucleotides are TGTGCCAGCAGCTTATTCCCCGGGACAGGGTTCGGCTACACCTTC. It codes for CASSLFPGTGFGYTF.

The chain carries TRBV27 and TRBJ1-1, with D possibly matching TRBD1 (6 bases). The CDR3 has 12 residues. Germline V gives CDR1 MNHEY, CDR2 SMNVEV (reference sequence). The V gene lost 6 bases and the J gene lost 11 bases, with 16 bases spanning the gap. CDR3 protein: CASRTTGSGAFF. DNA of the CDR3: TGTGCCAGCAGAACCACAGGGTCTGGGGCTTTCTTT.

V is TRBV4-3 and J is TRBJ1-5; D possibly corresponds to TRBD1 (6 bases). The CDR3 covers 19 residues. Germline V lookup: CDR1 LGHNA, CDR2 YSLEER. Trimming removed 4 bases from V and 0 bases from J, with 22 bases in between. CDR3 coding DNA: TGCGCCAGCAGCCCAGGAACAGGGAAGGGTTCGGGTAGCAATCAGCCCCAGCATTTT. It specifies CASSPGTGKGSGSNQPQHF.

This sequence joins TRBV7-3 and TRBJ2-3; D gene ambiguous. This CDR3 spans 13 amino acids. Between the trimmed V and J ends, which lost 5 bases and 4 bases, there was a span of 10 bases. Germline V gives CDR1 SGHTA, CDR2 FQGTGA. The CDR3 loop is CASSPLGADTQYF. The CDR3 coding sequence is TGTGCCAGCAGCCCCTTAGGAGCAGATACGCAGTATTTT.